The TCR beta chain under discussion was sequenced for a study of blood T cell repertoires in COVID-19. Study background: Both acute and convalescent COVID-19 samples were obtained from the United States, Italy and Spain. PBMCs, B-cell-depleted T cells, or T cells were the source of the cDNA or gDNA that made up the material.

Source study methods: Estimated nucleated cell counts came from reference gene primer amplification. Clones were read by immunoSEQ multiplex PCR, and TCRdb kept only the in-frame ones, dropping some. The V and J calls and clone size were taken over from that table, and D and trimming were inferred from the DNA. The data hold some 300,000 clones, with about 87% observed a single time. Germline V gene data show CDR1 as SNHLY and CDR2 as FYNNEI. V lost 5 bases to trimming and J lost 3 bases, with 17 bases between them. The CDR3 spans 16 residues. A few counts support this clone. The sample comprised peripheral blood. This chain connects TRBV2 to TRBJ1-5; D is uncertain. This TCR was recovered from a woman aged 25-40 years who had recovered from COVID-19. CDR3 residues: CASSFRGPEANQPQHF. The CDR3 nucleotides are TGTGCCAGCAGTTTCCGAGGCCCCGAGGCCAATCAGCCCCAGCATTTT.